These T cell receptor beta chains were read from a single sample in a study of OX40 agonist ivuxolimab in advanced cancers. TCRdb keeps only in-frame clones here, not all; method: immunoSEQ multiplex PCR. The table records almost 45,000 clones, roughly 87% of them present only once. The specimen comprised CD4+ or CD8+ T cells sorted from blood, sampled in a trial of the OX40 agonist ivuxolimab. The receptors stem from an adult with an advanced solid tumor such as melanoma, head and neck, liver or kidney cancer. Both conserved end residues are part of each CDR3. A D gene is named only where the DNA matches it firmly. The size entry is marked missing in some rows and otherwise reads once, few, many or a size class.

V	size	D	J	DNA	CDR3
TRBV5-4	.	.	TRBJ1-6	TGTGCCAGCAGCTTGGGGCGGGGCGTCAATTCACCCCTCCACTTT	CASSLGRGVNSPLHF
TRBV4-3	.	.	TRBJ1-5	TGCGCCAGCAGCCAAGATGGGGCCAGCAATCAGCCCCAGCATTTT	CASSQDGASNQPQHF
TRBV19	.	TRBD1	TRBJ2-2	TGTGCCAGTATCGCGGCCTTCCGGGACAGCTACACCGGGGAGCTGTTTTTT	CASIAAFRDSYTGELFF
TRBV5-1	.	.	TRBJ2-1	TGCGCCAGCAGCTTGGCCCCGTCGGACAGAGACCTCTACAATGAGCAGTTCTTC	CASSLAPSDRDLYNEQFF
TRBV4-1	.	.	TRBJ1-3	TGCGCCAGCAGCCAAGGTGTCGTGGGAAACACCATATATTTT	CASSQGVVGNTIYF
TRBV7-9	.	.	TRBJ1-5	TGTGCCAGCAGCTTAGACAGTAGCAATCAGCCCCAGCATTTT	CASSLDSSNQPQHF
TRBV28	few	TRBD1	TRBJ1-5	TGTGCCAGCAGTCCAGGGACAGGGTATCAGCCCCAGCATTTT	CASSPGTGYQPQHF
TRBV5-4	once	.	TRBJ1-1	TGTGCCAGCAGAACTCCCGACAGGATGAACACTGAAGCTTTCTTT	CASRTPDRMNTEAFF
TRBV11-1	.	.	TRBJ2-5	TGTGCCAGCAGCTCTAGGGAACGGTCCCGCGGGGAGACCCAGTACTTC	CASSSRERSRGETQYF
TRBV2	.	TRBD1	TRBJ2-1	TGTGCCAGCAGTGAATCCCTAATCCAGTACGAGGACAGGAACACTTACAATGAGCAGTTCTTC	CASSESLIQYEDRNTYNEQFF
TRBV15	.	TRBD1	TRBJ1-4	TGTGCCACCAGCACAAGCGACAGGGGGGCTGGTGAAAAACTGTTTTTT	CATSTSDRGAGEKLFF
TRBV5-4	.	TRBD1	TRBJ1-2	TGTGCCAGCAGCTGGGGGACAGGGAACGAAGGCTACACCTTC	CASSWGTGNEGYTF
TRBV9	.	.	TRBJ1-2	TGTGCCAGCAGCGCCCATCCAAGGGCCGCTAACTATGGCTACACCTTC	CASSAHPRAANYGYTF
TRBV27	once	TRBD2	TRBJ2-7	TGTGCCAGCAGTTTAAGTAGCGGGGGCTCCTACGAGCAGTACTTC	CASSLSSGGSYEQYF
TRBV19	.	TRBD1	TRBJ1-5	TGTGCCAGTAGTATTTGGACAGGGGACCTTTATAGCAATCAGCCCCAGCATTTT	CASSIWTGDLYSNQPQHF
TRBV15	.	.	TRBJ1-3	TGTGCCACCAGCAGAGAGAGGGACTGGGCGGCACCCTCTGGAAACACCATATATTTT	CATSRERDWAAPSGNTIYF
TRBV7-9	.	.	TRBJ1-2	TGTGCCAGCAGCCCGGTTGGGGGAGCCTATGGCTACACCTTC	CASSPVGGAYGYTF
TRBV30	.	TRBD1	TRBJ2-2	TGTGCCTGGGGACAGGGAAACACCGGGGAGCTGTTTTTT	CAWGQGNTGELFF
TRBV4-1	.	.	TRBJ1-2	TGCGCCAGCAGCCAAGAGGGGGACAAGTATGGCTACACCTTC	CASSQEGDKYGYTF
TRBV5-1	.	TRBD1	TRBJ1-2	TGCGCCAGCAAAGACAGTCCAGGGGGGAATGGCTACACCTTC	CASKDSPGGNGYTF
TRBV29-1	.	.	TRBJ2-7	TGCAGCGTTCTAGGGGTTTCCCTCTACGAGCAGTACTTC	CSVLGVSLYEQYF
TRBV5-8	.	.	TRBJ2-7	TGTGCCAGCAGCCCGGGGTTATCCTACGAGCAGTACTTC	CASSPGLSYEQYF
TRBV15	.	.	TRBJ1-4	TGTGCCACCAGCAGTGACCAGGGTAATGAAAAACTGTTTTTT	CATSSDQGNEKLFF
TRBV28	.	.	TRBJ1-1	TGTGCCAGCAGTTTTGGGGGGTGGGACACTGAAGCTTTCTTT	CASSFGGWDTEAFF
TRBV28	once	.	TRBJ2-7	TGTGCCAGCAACGGGGGTTACGAGCAGTACTTC	CASNGGYEQYF
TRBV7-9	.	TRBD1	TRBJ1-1	TGTGCCAGCAGCTTATGGAGGACAGGGACGAACACTGAAGCTTTCTTT	CASSLWRTGTNTEAFF
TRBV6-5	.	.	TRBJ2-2	.	CASRIPGSCFF
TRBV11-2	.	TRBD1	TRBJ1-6	TGTGCCAGCACTCGACAGGGTTGGAGTTCACCCCTCCACTTT	CASTRQGWSSPLHF
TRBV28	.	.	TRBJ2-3	TGTGCCAGCAGTTTTGAGGGCACAGATACGCAGTATTTT	CASSFEGTDTQYF
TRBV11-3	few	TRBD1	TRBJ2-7	TGTGCCAGCAGCTTAGCGGGACAGGGCTCCTACGAGCAGTACTTC	CASSLAGQGSYEQYF
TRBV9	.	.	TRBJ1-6	TGTGCCAGCAGCGTAGAGTCAGGGTTCAATAATTCACCCCTCCACTTT	CASSVESGFNNSPLHF
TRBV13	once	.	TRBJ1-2	TGTGCCAGCAGCTTAGGCCTTACAGGAGAGGTCTACACCTTC	CASSLGLTGEVYTF
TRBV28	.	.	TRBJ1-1	TGTGCCAGCAGTTGGGGAGGGCTCGGTAGGAACACTGAAGCTTTCTTT	CASSWGGLGRNTEAFF
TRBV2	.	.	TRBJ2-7	TGTGCCAGCATTGACATCAGCGAGCAGTACTTC	CASIDISEQYF
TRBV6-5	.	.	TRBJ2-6	TGTGCCAGCAGTCGGTACTCTGGGGCCAACGTCCTGACTTTC	CASSRYSGANVLTF
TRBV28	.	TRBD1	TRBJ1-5	TGTGCCAGCAGTTCCCCAGCCGGGACAGGGGCGCTTCTGGGGGATCAGCCCCAGCATTTT	CASSSPAGTGALLGDQPQHF
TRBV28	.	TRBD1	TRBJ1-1	TGTGCCAGCAGTTTGGGGACAGCCACTGAAGCTTTCTTT	CASSLGTATEAFF
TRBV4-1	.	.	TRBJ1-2	TGCGCCAGCAGCCAGGGCGGTATTCCCCGTGGTGGCTACACCTTC	CASSQGGIPRGGYTF
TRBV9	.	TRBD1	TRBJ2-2	TGTGCCAGCGGACAGGGGGACACCGGGGAGCTGTTTTTT	CASGQGDTGELFF
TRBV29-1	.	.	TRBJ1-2	TGCAGCGTTGAAGGGGGGCTGAGCTATGGCTACACCTTC	CSVEGGLSYGYTF
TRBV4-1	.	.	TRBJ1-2	TGCGCCAGCAGCCAAGACGCGGTTACCGACTATGGCTACACCTTC	CASSQDAVTDYGYTF
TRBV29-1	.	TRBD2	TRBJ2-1	TGCAGCGTCCGGGGGGGTCCCTACAATGAGCAGTTCTTC	CSVRGGPYNEQFF
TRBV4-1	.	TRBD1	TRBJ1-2	TGCGCCAGCAGCCTGACAGGGTCCCCGGCTTATGGCTACACCTTC	CASSLTGSPAYGYTF
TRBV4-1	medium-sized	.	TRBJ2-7	TGCGCCAGCAGCCCAGTGGGCAGGACTTACGAGCAGTACTTC	CASSPVGRTYEQYF
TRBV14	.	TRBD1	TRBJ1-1	TGTGCCAGCAGCCAAGTGGCAGGGGGCGTCACTGAAGCTTTCTTT	CASSQVAGGVTEAFF
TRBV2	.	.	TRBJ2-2	TGTGCCAGCAGTGAAGACAGCCTTAGAAGTAACACCGGGGAGCTGTTTTTT	CASSEDSLRSNTGELFF
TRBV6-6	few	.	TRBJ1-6	TGTGCCAGCAGTCAGGGGATCTATAATTCACCCCTCCACTTT	CASSQGIYNSPLHF
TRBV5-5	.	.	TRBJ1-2	TGTGCCAGCAGCCGTGAGAGCGGGGGCGCTGGGGGCTACACCTTC	CASSRESGGAGGYTF